Listed below are T cell receptor beta chains from one sample, sequenced in a study of blood T cell repertoires in COVID-19. Clones were sequenced by immunoSEQ multiplex PCR, and TCRdb holds only the in-frame ones, with some missing. This table has a few hundred thousand clones, 70% to 90% appearing once. The sample was PBMCs or T cells enriched from blood (not recorded which). The receptors originated from a woman in her thirties or forties who had recovered from COVID-19. CDR3s include the opening cysteine and the closing phenylalanine or tryptophan. D genes are given only for firm matches. Not every row has a clone size; where given, it reads once, few, many or a size class.

TRBV7-9	15	TRBJ1-1	TRBD1	once	TGTGCCAGCAGCCGAATTGACAGGGTGTACACTGAAGCTTTCTTT	CASSRIDRVYTEAFF
TRBV9	14	TRBJ2-2	-	-	TGTGCCAGCAGAAGACAGGAGAACACCGGGGAGCTGTTTTTT	CASRRQENTGELFF
TRBV9	13	TRBJ1-2	TRBD1	-	TGTGCCAGCAGCGTAGTACAGGGGGCTGGCTACACCTTC	CASSVVQGAGYTF
TRBV25-1	15	TRBJ1-2	TRBD1	-	TGTGCCAGCAAACAGGGGGCGAGGGATAACTATGGCTACACCTTC	CASKQGARDNYGYTF
TRBV2	13	TRBJ2-3	-	-	TGTGCCACTAGAAGCGGACCCACAGATACGCAGTATTTT	CATRSGPTDTQYF
TRBV27	15	TRBJ2-7	-	-	TGTGCCACCGCCCCACGAGGGTTCCCTCCCTACGAGCAGTACTTC	CATAPRGFPPYEQYF
TRBV18	15	TRBJ2-1	TRBD1	few	TGTGCCAGCTCACCCCGGGACAGGGTTTCGATTGAGCAGTTCTTC	CASSPRDRVSIEQFF
TRBV19	17	TRBJ2-3	TRBD2	-	TGTGCCAGTAGTCCCGGACTAGCGGGAGTAAGTACAGATACGCAGTATTTT	CASSPGLAGVSTDTQYF
TRBV9	15	TRBJ1-3	-	-	TGTGCCAGCAGCGAAGCACCTCTCTCTGGAAACACCATATATTTT	CASSEAPLSGNTIYF
TRBV12-3/TRBV12-4	12	TRBJ1-2	-	-	TGTGCCAGCAGCGAGCCGAACTATGGCTACACCTTC	CASSEPNYGYTF
TRBV28	14	TRBJ1-4	-	-	TGTGCCAGCAGTTTGGAGGGCGCGGATGAAAAACTGTTTTTT	CASSLEGADEKLFF
TRBV27	15	TRBJ2-7	-	once	TGTGCCAGCAGTACTCCACAGGGGGGGATCTACGAGCAGTACTTC	CASSTPQGGIYEQYF
TRBV7-2	16	TRBJ2-7	-	-	TGTGCCAGCAGCTCGCGTGGGGGGGCCACTACCTCAGGGCAGTACTTC	CASSSRGGATTSGQYF
TRBV18	16	TRBJ2-1	TRBD2	-	TGTGCCAGCTCACCGGCTAGCGGGAGCGATTACAATGAGCAGTTCTTC	CASSPASGSDYNEQFF
TRBV30	13	TRBJ2-7	-	-	TGTGCCTGGAGTGAAGAGGAACACTACGAGCAGTACTTC	CAWSEEEHYEQYF
TRBV10-3	16	TRBJ1-1	TRBD1	-	TGTGCCATCAGCTCTAACCCTGACAGGGGAACTACTGAAGCTTTCTTT	CAISSNPDRGTTEAFF
TRBV5-1	15	TRBJ2-7	TRBD1	few	TGCGCCAGCAGCTTGGAAGGGGACAGGGGGCACGAGCAGTACTTC	CASSLEGDRGHEQYF
TRBV6-5	11	TRBJ1-2	-	few	TGTGCCAGCAAGGGGTCCTATGGCTACACCTTC	CASKGSYGYTF
TRBV19	13	TRBJ2-5	-	-	TGTGCCAGTAGTGCAGACAGTCAAGAGACCCAGTACTTC	CASSADSQETQYF
TRBV28	11	TRBJ1-6	-	-	TGTGCCAGCAGTTCCGATTCACCCCTCCACTTT	CASSSDSPLHF
TRBV5-1	14	TRBJ2-7	TRBD1	few	TGCGCCAGCGGAACAGGGGGCTTCTCCTACGAGCAGTACTTC	CASGTGGFSYEQYF
TRBV28	14	TRBJ2-2	-	-	TGTGCCAGCACCCGCGGGCGTAGCACCGGGGAGCTGTTTTTT	CASTRGRSTGELFF
TRBV27	18	TRBJ2-2	-	once	TGTGCCAGCAGTTACGGAATAGGGCTAGCACCAAACACCGGGGAGCTGTTTTTT	CASSYGIGLAPNTGELFF
TRBV5-1	18	TRBJ2-1	TRBD1	-	TGCGCCAGCAGCTTGGCCTCCTCCGGGACAGGGTCCTACAATGAGCAGTTCTTC	CASSLASSGTGSYNEQFF
TRBV19	15	TRBJ1-4	-	-	TGTGCCAGTAGGGACCGACAGGTTGGTGGCGAAAAACTGTTTTTT	CASRDRQVGGEKLFF
TRBV3-1/TRBV3-2	13	TRBJ2-7	-	-	TGTGCCAGCAGCCAATCGCGGGTGGGGGAGCAGTACTTC	CASSQSRVGEQYF
TRBV5-1	16	TRBJ2-7	TRBD2	-	TGCGCCAGCAGCTTGATGGCGGGGGGCCCGGGAGTGGTGCAGTACTTC	CASSLMAGGPGVVQYF
TRBV11-2	16	TRBJ2-5	TRBD1	once	TGTGCCAGCAGCGCCAGCCGGGACAGGGGGCGGGAGACCCAGTACTTC	CASSASRDRGRETQYF
TRBV11-3	15	TRBJ2-1	TRBD2	-	TGTGCCAGCATCTCGGCGGCTAGCGGGTACAATGAGCAGTTCTTC	CASISAASGYNEQFF
TRBV6-5	15	TRBJ2-2	TRBD1	once	TGTGCCAGCAGTTACCGGGACAGAAACCCCGGGGAGCTGTTTTTT	CASSYRDRNPGELFF
TRBV29-1	13	TRBJ2-5	-	-	TGCAGCGTTGAAGCTGACAGGCAAGAGACCCAGTACTTC	CSVEADRQETQYF
TRBV6-2/TRBV6-3	20	TRBJ2-3	TRBD1	once	TGTGCCAGCAGTTACTCGAGCCAAGGCCTACAGGGGAGTAGCACAGATACGCAGTATTTT	CASSYSSQGLQGSSTDTQYF
TRBV9	13	TRBJ1-2	-	-	TGTGCCAGCAGCGTAGGACAGTCCTATGGCTACACCTTC	CASSVGQSYGYTF
TRBV30	12	TRBJ2-7	-	-	TGTGCCTGGAGCCAGGCCGGACTCGAGCAGTACTTC	CAWSQAGLEQYF
TRBV12-3/TRBV12-4	13	TRBJ1-2	TRBD1	-	TGTGCCAGCAGTTCCGGGACAGGAAGCTTATACACCTTC	CASSSGTGSLYTF
TRBV9	13	TRBJ2-7	-	-	TGTGCCAGCAGCGTAGACGGGGCCTACGAGCAGTACTTC	CASSVDGAYEQYF
TRBV10-3	13	TRBJ1-1	TRBD1	once	TGTGCCATCACCGGGACAGGGAGAGGTGAAGCTTTCTTT	CAITGTGRGEAFF
TRBV2	17	TRBJ2-5	TRBD2	-	TGTGCCAGCAGTGAAGCTAGCGGGGGGACTAACCAAGAGACCCAGTACTTC	CASSEASGGTNQETQYF
TRBV2	15	TRBJ1-5	TRBD1	-	TGTGCCAGCAGTCAGACAGGGAGGACGGGCGGTCCCCAGCATTTT	CASSQTGRTGGPQHF
TRBV29-1	13	TRBJ2-3	-	-	TGCAGCGTTGCGGGGGGCCGCACAGATACGCAGTATTTT	CSVAGGRTDTQYF
TRBV9	14	TRBJ1-1	-	-	TGTGCCAGCAGCGTCCAAGGGGGGGGTACTGAAGCTTTCTTT	CASSVQGGGTEAFF
TRBV7-2	17	TRBJ1-2	TRBD1	-	TGTGCCAGCATGGGTATTAGGACAGGGCTATCCAACTATGGCTACACCTTC	CASMGIRTGLSNYGYTF
TRBV6-5	15	TRBJ1-5	-	-	TGTGCCAGCAGTTACTCGTCAGGGATCAATCAGCCCCAGCATTTT	CASSYSSGINQPQHF
TRBV6-5	13	TRBJ1-2	TRBD1	-	TGTGCCAGCAGGCCGACAGGGGCCTATGGCTACACCTTC	CASRPTGAYGYTF
TRBV10-3	16	TRBJ2-7	TRBD1	-	TGTGCCATCAGTGTCTGGGGGACAGGACAGGACTACGAGCAGTACTTC	CAISVWGTGQDYEQYF
TRBV27	18	TRBJ2-7	TRBD1	-	TGTGCCAGCAGTCCTATGGGAGGGACAGGGGTTTTATTATACGAGCAGTACTTC	CASSPMGGTGVLLYEQYF
TRBV2	13	TRBJ2-7	TRBD1	once	TGTGCCAGCAGGCCGACAGGGCCCTACGAGCAGTACTTC	CASRPTGPYEQYF
TRBV12-2	17	TRBJ2-1	-	-	TGTGCAAGTCGCCCCAGGACAGGGTCCTTCTCCTACAATGAGCAGTTCTTC	CASRPRTGSFSYNEQFF
TRBV27	15	TRBJ2-7	-	-	TGTGCCAGCAGTTCCGTTCCGGCAGGGTCCTACGAGCAGTACTTC	CASSSVPAGSYEQYF
TRBV24-1	13	TRBJ1-1	-	-	TGTGCCACCAGTGATACGGGGTACACTGAAGCTTTCTTT	CATSDTGYTEAFF
TRBV21-1	14	TRBJ2-7	-	-	TGTGCCAGCAGCAATTATAGGAGTTGCTACGAGCAGTACTTC	CASSNYRSCYEQYF
TRBV28	11	TRBJ2-2	-	-	TGTGCCACCCTCGGCACCGGGGAGCTGTTTTTT	CATLGTGELFF